The sequence of this TCR beta chain was determined in a study of T cell responses to AZD1222 COVID-19 vaccine (dated by TCRdb to about 2021). Study-level background: Because spike-specific TCR depth and breadth did not differ between the two schedules, AZD1222 recipients who got a second dose at roughly 4 weeks were pooled with those who got a second dose at roughly 12 weeks. A total of just over 230 trial participants underwent TCR sequencing, of whom 200 to 220 had received two doses of AZD1222 and about 25 had received two doses of the MenACWY control vaccine. Trial participants were enrolled by age into subgroups of 18-55, 56-69 and 70-plus years, and roughly 160, 29 and 62 TCR-sequenced participants, respectively, were included in these subgroups.

The CDR3 regions of human TCRbeta chains were analyzed by immunosequencing. In the authors' own workflow: TCRs in the repertoires were matched against a reference library of SARS-CoV-2-specific TCRs that had been generated with the MIRA antigen-specificity platform. Breadth meant the fraction of unique TCRs that were SARS-CoV-2-associated, whereas depth meant the fraction of total T cells that were SARS-CoV-2-associated. Each spike-specific TCR was assigned to its reactive spike region and to a CD4 or CD8 class using the MIRA data. Log10-transformed breadth and depth values were compared by one-way ANOVA with Sidak's multiple comparisons tests. TCRdb took over this immuneACCESS table, retaining in-frame rearrangements with V and J assigned. Such tables are incomplete; in checked studies, under half of the missing clones stem from an unresolved V gene, and the remainder is unexplained. Clonal size and the V and J genes are those of that table, whereas D and trimming came from the DNA. The sample yields 150,000 or so clones; nearly 90% were counted once. The ten largest clonotypes hold 5.1% of the sample.

The investigation overall reported the following: Because no day 14 peak-response samples were available, the repertoires could be characterized only after the peak T cell response. In the small 56-69-year group, the increase in depth fell short of significance, most likely because of low power. Only a handful of AZD1222 recipients were SARS-CoV-2 seropositive at baseline, limiting conclusions about previously exposed vaccinees. Epitopes outside the regions mutated in the B.1.351 and B.1.1.7 variants were reportedly recognized by nearly half of the unique spike-specific TCRs. Participants were mostly white British and included more females than males, and it was suggested by the authors that clonal diversity may have been underestimated. CD4 TCRs associated with the vaccine covered the entire spike protein, and the dominant responses were in regions 160-218 and 743-854. Spike-specific TCR breadth and depth rose significantly after two AZD1222 doses compared with day 0 and with MenACWY recipients.

Notes on this clone: What this receptor recognizes is not known. Base qualities are not at hand, and no much larger clone is one base apart.

Here V drops 5 bases and J drops 2 bases, and the junction holds 1 base not matched to any gene. According to the germline V gene (reference sequence), CDR1 reads LNHDA and CDR2 reads SQIVND. CDR3 length: 13 amino acids, cysteine to phenylalanine. Only the CDR3 DNA is retained, 39 bases long and in frame from the first base. The time point label, read with the paper, signifies: baseline before first vaccination. Samples from vaccinated people were obtained from the UK trials COV001 and COV002, which included a single-blind randomized controlled phase 2/3 trial of AZD1222 (ChAdOx1 nCoV-19) in healthy adults. For TCRbeta chain sequencing, PBMC samples were collected from trial participants at day 0 and at day 28 after the second dose.

This TCR derives from an adult in good health. The rearranged chain carries TRBV19 and TRBJ1-1; the junction holds 8 bases that match TRBD1. This sample comprised peripheral blood, obtained on day 0 of AZD1222 vaccination. The DNA is TGTGCCAGTAGTGACAGGGGCAACACTGAAGCTTTCTTT. The resulting protein is CASSDRGNTEAFF.